This entry describes one T cell receptor beta chain. FACS was used to enrich TEMRA cells, whereas the CD8+ and CD4+ T cells were obtained by negative isolation. The data were taken from a study of CD8 T cells in Susac syndrome. This CDR3 comprises 12 residues. The V gene lost 3 bases and the J gene lost 8 bases, with 11 bases spanning the gap. From germline, CDR1 is DFQATT and CDR2 SNEGSKA (reference sequence). Reverse transcription used 0.5 to 1 ug RNA and random hexamers. Multiplex immunoSEQ PCR targeted 54 Vbeta and 13 Jbeta TCR beta segments. TCRdb processed the immunoSEQ multiplex PCR reads anew with MiXCR; each CDR3 protein has one entry. The data hold under 200,000 distinct CDR3 sequences, with 90% to 95% observed a single time.

The sample comprised CD4+ T cells from PBMCs. The receptor was derived from a human donor in good health. This chain joins TRBV20-1 and TRBJ2-1; D possibly uses TRBD1 or TRBD2 (5 bases each). CDR3 in DNA: TGCAGTGCTAGCGCAGGGAGTCATGAGCAGTTCTTC. This codes for CSASAGSHEQFF.